This T cell receptor (beta chain) was sequenced for a study of T-cell memory formation after mild COVID-19. The overall study: TCR clusters were mostly donor specific.

The junction had 12 bases not matched to a gene; V was cut back by 7 bases and J by 7 bases. This CDR3 has 15 residues. As concerns this clonotype: Its antigen is unidentified.

Whole-study findings and limits: Second-wave clones that peaked on day 37 lacked confirmed SARS-CoV-2 specificity.

One entry per CDR3 protein, called by TCRdb with MiXCR from the 5' RACE reads. The table includes about half a million distinct CDR3 sequences, about 18% detected once. The chain carries TRBV12-3 or TRBV12-4 and TRBJ2-1; TRBD2 matches at 8 bases. The sample was PBMCs or a T cell subset sorted from them (not recorded which). This TCR derives from an adult woman who had mild COVID-19 (a few samples of this study predate the infection). Cell type and time point are not known. This chain's CDR3 is CASTPAGAPANEQFF. The CDR3 nucleotides are TGTGCCAGCACCCCAGCGGGAGCCCCTGCTAATGAGCAGTTCTTC.